Sequencing of this T cell receptor beta chain was carried out in a study of T cell clones after liver transplantation. This CDR3 region has 15 residues. The V gene lost 2 bases and the J gene lost 0 bases, with 10 bases spanning the gap. Germline V CDR1 and CDR2: MNHEY, SVGAGI. Repertoires were generated with immunoSEQ multiplex PCR, while TCRdb's copy carries only in-frame clones and drops some. The sample yields tens of thousands of clones, about 82% seen once. The material sequenced was CD4+ T cells from blood, taken approximately 3.5 years after liver transplant. The chain has TRBV6-5 and TRBJ1-1; maybe TRBD1 (6 bases). The sequence derives from a human patient who received a liver transplant. The graft donor may account for some of the T cells. The CDR3 region has the DNA TGTGCCAGCAGTTACGAGGGGGGGATGAACACTGAAGCTTTCTTT. Protein: CASSYEGGMNTEAFF.